These T cell receptor beta chains were read from a single sample in a study of T-cell reconstitution after alpha-beta-depleted transplantation in children. TCRdb reanalysed the PCR reads using MiXCR and keeps one entry per CDR3 protein. This sample has more than 550,000 distinct CDR3 sequences; roughly a tenth occur once, and the top ten carry less than 5%. The sample was PBMCs from the stem cell graft donor, taken from the stem cell graft. Receptors originate from a human donor who donated a stem cell graft to a child with acute myeloid leukemia. CDR3s include the opening cysteine and the closing phenylalanine or tryptophan. A D gene is named only where the DNA matches it firmly. Where a row states a size, it is once, few, many or the class of an expanded clone; other rows omit it.

>.|TRBD1|TRBJ1-6|TRBV11-2
CASSVTGGSGNSPLHF
TGTGCCAGCAGCGTTACAGGGGGCTCAGGAAATTCACCCCTCCACTTT
>.|.|TRBJ1-3|TRBV11-2
CASSSRVGVSGNTIYF
TGTGCCAGCAGCTCTCGCGTTGGGGTTTCTGGAAACACCATATATTTT
>many|.|TRBJ2-5|TRBV20-1
CSARQGTLLETQYF
TGCAGTGCTAGACAGGGAACACTTTTAGAGACCCAGTACTTC
>few|TRBD1|TRBJ1-2|TRBV6-2/TRBV6-3
CASTNGQGSDYGYTF
TGTGCCAGCACCAACGGACAGGGATCGGACTATGGCTACACCTTC
>few|TRBD2|TRBJ2-1|TRBV6-2/TRBV6-3
CASSRLAGGPRPYNEQFF
TGTGCCAGCAGCAGACTAGCGGGGGGCCCTCGGCCCTACAATGAGCAGTTCTTC
>many|.|TRBJ2-7|TRBV6-2/TRBV6-3
CASTPGLTNEQYF
TGTGCCAGCACTCCAGGCCTGACGAACGAGCAGTACTTC
>few|.|TRBJ1-6|TRBV30
CAWGGPGSGSPLHF
TGTGCCTGGGGAGGGCCGGGATCCGGGTCACCCCTCCACTTT
>.|TRBD2|TRBJ2-3|TRBV20-1
CSARDPLAGGDTQYF
TGCAGTGCTAGAGATCCCCTAGCGGGAGGAGATACGCAGTATTTT
>many|TRBD1|TRBJ1-2|TRBV12-3/TRBV12-4
CASSPQGANYGYTF
TGTGCCAGCAGTCCCCAGGGGGCAAACTATGGCTACACCTTC
>few|TRBD2|TRBJ2-1|TRBV6-5
CASSYRTSGNYNEQFF
TGTGCCAGCAGTTATAGGACTAGCGGGAACTACAATGAGCAGTTCTTC
>many|TRBD2|TRBJ2-3|TRBV28
CASSSPLGLAGTDTQYF
TGTGCCAGCAGTTCCCCCCTCGGACTAGCGGGAACAGATACGCAGTATTTT
>few|.|TRBJ1-5|TRBV12-3/TRBV12-4
CASSSQTGGNQPQHF
TGTGCCAGCAGTTCACAGACAGGAGGGAATCAGCCCCAGCATTTT
>.|.|TRBJ2-4|TRBV2
CASVELAKNIQYF
TGTGCCAGCGTGGAACTAGCCAAAAACATTCAGTACTTC
>many|TRBD2|TRBJ2-1|TRBV28
CASDSGSRNEQFF
TGTGCCAGCGATAGCGGGAGTAGAAATGAGCAGTTCTTC
>many|.|TRBJ2-1|TRBV5-1
CASSSPLGNEQFF
TGCGCCAGCAGCTCCCCGTTGGGGAATGAGCAGTTCTTC
>few|TRBD1|TRBJ1-6|TRBV29-1
CSVRDRGSYNSPLHF
TGCAGCGTCCGGGACAGGGGCTCCTATAATTCACCCCTCCACTTT
>few|.|TRBJ2-5|TRBV12-3/TRBV12-4
CASSIFPGETQYF
TGTGCCAGCAGCATCTTCCCCGGGGAGACCCAGTACTTC
>many|.|TRBJ2-7|TRBV6-1
CASSAPGVSDEQYF
TGTGCCAGCTCGGCGCCAGGGGTTTCCGACGAGCAGTACTTC
>many|.|TRBJ2-1|TRBV12-3/TRBV12-4
CASSPQVAANNEQFF
TGTGCCAGCAGTCCCCAGGTGGCAGCCAACAATGAGCAGTTCTTC
>few|TRBD1|TRBJ1-1|TRBV5-1
CASSSGQGAWKTEAFF
TGCGCCAGCAGCTCCGGACAGGGGGCCTGGAAGACTGAAGCTTTCTTT
>many|.|TRBJ2-7|TRBV10-3
CAISETEVGEQYF
TGTGCCATCAGTGAGACAGAAGTGGGCGAGCAGTACTTC
>few|.|TRBJ2-2|TRBV7-8
CASSFERFGELFF
TGTGCCAGCAGCTTCGAACGGTTCGGGGAGCTGTTTTTT
>few|.|TRBJ2-6|TRBV4-3
CASSPQISGANVLTF
TGCGCCAGCAGCCCACAGATCTCTGGGGCCAACGTCCTGACTTTC
>few|.|TRBJ2-7|TRBV7-2
CASSFWSSSYEQYF
TGTGCCAGCAGCTTCTGGAGTAGCTCCTACGAGCAGTACTTC
>many|.|TRBJ2-2|TRBV20-1
CSLPGRNTGELFF
TGCAGTCTCCCGGGCCGGAACACCGGGGAGCTGTTTTTT
>.|.|TRBJ2-3|TRBV27
CASSFRGGATTTSTDTQYF
TGTGCCAGCAGTTTTCGCGGTGGTGCTACTACAACTAGCACAGATACGCAGTATTTT
>.|.|TRBJ2-5|TRBV7-2
CASSLSRGTNLQETQYF
TGTGCCAGCAGCTTATCTCGGGGAACAAACCTACAAGAGACCCAGTACTTC
>few|TRBD2|TRBJ2-5|TRBV20-1
CSAPSSGIRGKTQYF
TGCAGTGCGCCAAGTAGCGGGATAAGGGGAAAGACCCAGTACTTC
>.|TRBD1|TRBJ2-1|TRBV20-1
CSAYHARDRHYNEQFF
TGCAGTGCTTATCACGCCCGGGACAGACACTACAATGAGCAGTTCTTC
>few|TRBD2|TRBJ2-7|TRBV7-2
CASSLSGGRAGEQYF
TGTGCCAGCAGCTTATCGGGCGGGAGGGCAGGGGAGCAGTACTTC
>few|TRBD2|TRBJ2-2|TRBV28
CASSPPASGLNTGELFF
TGTGCCAGCAGCCCACCGGCTAGCGGGTTGAACACCGGGGAGCTGTTTTTT
>few|TRBD2|TRBJ2-7|TRBV5-1
CASSPASGSTYEQYF
TGCGCCAGCAGCCCCGCTAGCGGGAGTACCTACGAGCAGTACTTC
>many|.|TRBJ1-2|TRBV18
CASSPQSGTPYGYTF
TGTGCCAGCTCACCACAATCCGGGACCCCGTATGGCTACACCTTC
>.|TRBD1|TRBJ2-5|TRBV9
CASSATDRGEETQYF
TGTGCCAGCAGCGCGACCGACAGGGGGGAAGAGACCCAGTACTTC
>few|TRBD1|TRBJ2-3|TRBV2
CASSDGTGGRVTQYF
TGTGCCAGCAGTGACGGGACAGGGGGTAGGGTTACGCAGTATTTT
>few|TRBD1|TRBJ1-5|TRBV7-9
CASSLGTGLSNQPQHF
TGTGCCAGCAGCTTGGGGACAGGCCTAAGCAATCAGCCCCAGCATTTT
>.|.|TRBJ2-1|TRBV6-1
CASSDWGANEQFF
TGTGCCAGCAGTGACTGGGGGGCCAATGAGCAGTTCTTC
>.|TRBD1|TRBJ2-3|TRBV3-1
CASSPGQGISTDTQYF
TGTGCCAGCAGCCCGGGACAGGGAATTAGCACAGATACGCAGTATTTT
>.|TRBD2|TRBJ2-1|TRBV20-1
CSARPGTSGRGVNEQFF
TGCAGTGCTAGACCCGGGACTAGCGGAAGAGGGGTGAATGAGCAGTTCTTC
>few|.|TRBJ2-7|TRBV20-1
CSARGTLSYEQYF
TGCAGTGCTAGAGGTACTCTCTCCTACGAGCAGTACTTC
>many|.|TRBJ1-1|TRBV24-1
CATSDLGMTEAFF
TGTGCCACCAGTGATTTGGGGATGACTGAAGCTTTCTTT
>few|.|TRBJ1-3|TRBV6-5
CASSSPGTARNTIYF
TGTGCCAGCAGTTCCCCCGGGACGGCGAGAAACACCATATATTTT
>few|.|TRBJ2-3|TRBV29-1
CSIDGRGRTDTQYF
TGCAGCATTGACGGACGGGGACGCACAGATACGCAGTATTTT
>many|TRBD2|TRBJ2-1|TRBV10-3
CAISESGGSKNNEQFF
TGTGCCATCAGTGAGTCTGGCGGGAGTAAAAACAATGAGCAGTTCTTC
>.|TRBD2|TRBJ2-6|TRBV24-1
CATSDSSSGSQRANVLTF
TGTGCCACCAGTGATTCGTCTAGCGGGAGCCAGAGGGCCAACGTCCTGACTTTC
>.|.|TRBJ2-2|TRBV12-5
CASGKIDAGELFF
TGTGCTAGTGGTAAAATCGACGCCGGGGAGCTGTTTTTT
>many|.|TRBJ2-1|TRBV14
CASSEIASSRGWFF
TGTGCCAGCAGCGAAATTGCCTCCTCGAGGGGTTGGTTCTTC
>.|TRBD2|TRBJ2-3|TRBV7-9
CASSLGLAGEPNTQYF
TGTGCCAGCAGCTTAGGACTAGCGGGAGAACCAAATACGCAGTATTTT
>.|TRBD2|TRBJ2-3|TRBV7-2
CASSSGLATMLGVDTQYF
TGTGCCAGCAGCTCGGGACTAGCAACAATGTTGGGAGTAGATACGCAGTATTTT
>.|TRBD2|TRBJ2-3|TRBV7-8
CASSLGGSGLAVASTDTQYF
TGTGCCAGCAGCTTAGGAGGGTCTGGGCTAGCGGTAGCTAGCACAGATACGCAGTATTTT
>few|TRBD2|TRBJ2-3|TRBV20-1
CSAEGTSGGRGMSTDTQYF
TGCAGTGCCGAGGGGACTAGCGGGGGCCGTGGGATGAGCACAGATACGCAGTATTTT
>few|.|TRBJ1-2|TRBV28
CASSRTVANGYTF
TGTGCCAGCAGCCGGACGGTGGCCAATGGCTACACCTTC
>.|.|TRBJ2-1|TRBV5-5
CASSSELAGNEQFF
TGTGCCAGCAGCTCCGAGCTAGCCGGCAATGAGCAGTTCTTC
>.|TRBD1|TRBJ2-7|TRBV16
CASSQFDRGMDEQYF
TGTGCCAGCAGCCAATTTGACAGGGGTATGGACGAGCAGTACTTC
>.|TRBD2|TRBJ2-3|TRBV5-1
CASSLVKREGTDTQYF
TGCGCCAGCAGCTTGGTGAAGCGGGAGGGCACAGATACGCAGTATTTT
>many|TRBD2|TRBJ2-3|TRBV7-9
CASSLKTSVGTDTQYF
TGTGCCAGCAGCTTAAAGACTAGCGTGGGCACAGATACGCAGTATTTT
>many|.|TRBJ2-1|TRBV7-9
CASSFREEQFF
TGTGCCAGCAGTTTTCGTGAGGAGCAGTTCTTC